The 7 T cell receptor beta chains below come from one sample, sequenced in a study of blood T cell repertoires in COVID-19. Data came from immunoSEQ multiplex PCR; TCRdb stores just in-frame clones and leaves some out. Here the sample spans under 250,000 clones, about 80% being singletons. Sample: peripheral blood. Every receptor here comes from a woman aged 60-75 years with acute or convalescent COVID-19.

Only a few counts were recorded for this clone. CDR3: CASSPTGLAGQETQYF. The CDR3 region has the DNA TGCGCCAGCAGCCCGACGGGACTAGCGGGGCAAGAGACCCAGTACTTC. The chain has TRBV4-3 and TRBJ2-5, with 13 positions matching TRBD2. CDR3 size: 16 residues. V trimming: 4 bases; J trimming: 2 bases; junction bases outside the gene matches: 4. Germline lookup yields CDR1 LGHNA and CDR2 YSLEER.

This clone was found many times. V is TRBV30 and J is TRBJ1-6, with D unresolved. Between the trimmed V and J ends, which lost 3 bases and 9 bases, there was a span of 12 bases. From germline, CDR1 is GTSNPN and CDR2 SVGIG (reference sequence). This CDR3 comprises 13 residues. The CDR3 region is CAWSADTVSPLHF. CDR3 sequence (DNA): TGTGCCTGGAGCGCCGACACAGTTTCACCCCTCCACTTT.

The V call is TRBV12-3 or TRBV12-4, the J call TRBJ1-3, with D uncertain. The CDR3 runs to 13 residues. V was pared by 5 bases and J by 2 bases, with 7 bases between. Here the CDR3 DNA reads TGTGCCAGCAGTACACAAACTGGAAACACCATATATTTT. Protein sequence: CASSTQTGNTIYF.

This clone came up a few times. The V call is TRBV6-5, the J call TRBJ2-4; 8 positions match TRBD1. J lost 1 base, V lost 5 bases, and 4 bases had no gene match. Germline assignment: CDR1 MNHEY and CDR2 SVGAGI. The CDR3 runs to 15 residues. The CDR3 loop reads CASSPRQGAKNIQYF. The CDR3 nucleotides read TGTGCCAGCAGTCCTCGACAGGGGGCCAAAAACATTCAGTACTTC.

The rearrangement links TRBV19 to TRBJ1-5; a weak D match, TRBD1 (6 bases). Trimming stripped 5 bases from V and 3 bases from J, with 11 bases between. Per germline, CDR1 LNHDA and CDR2 SQIVND (reference sequence). This CDR3 comprises 14 residues. CDR3 in amino acids: CASSRTGSNQPQHF. CDR3 nucleotides: TGTGCCAGTAGTCGTACAGGGTCCAATCAGCCCCAGCATTTT. Variable domain in full (rest from reference TRBV19 and TRBJ1-5): DGGITQSPKYLFRKEGQNVTLSCEQNLNHDAMYWYRQDPGQGLRLIYYSQIVNDFQKGDIAEGYSVSREKKESFPLTVTSAQKNPTAFYLCASSRTGSNQPQHFGDGTRLSIL.

The chain has TRBV30 and TRBJ1-1, with TRBD1 matching 8 bases. Germline V lookup: CDR1 GTSNPN, CDR2 SVGIG (reference sequence). V shed 5 bases, J shed 1 base, and the junction held 6 bases outside the gene matches. This CDR3 region has 14 residues. This CDR3 reads CAWGRQGRNTEAFF. The DNA for the CDR3 is TGTGCCTGGGGTCGACAGGGGAGGAACACTGAAGCTTTCTTT.

This chain joins TRBV7-8 and TRBJ2-7, with D possibly being TRBD2 (5 bases). In germline, CDR1 is SGHVS, CDR2 FQNEAQ. The CDR3 loop spans 14 amino acids. The V and J ends lost 1 base and 7 bases respectively, with 14 bases between them. As DNA, the CDR3 is TGTGCCAGCAGCTTAGATGCGGGTGGGGTGGAGCAGTACTTC. Its protein is CASSLDAGGVEQYF.